This TCR beta chain was obtained from a study of blood T cell repertoires in COVID-19 (dated by TCRdb to the early 2020s). Study-wide context: Collaborator samples came from the United States, Italy and Spain and covered acute and convalescent phases of COVID-19. The prospective study material was composed of cDNA or gDNA derived from T cells, B-cell-depleted T cells, or PBMCs. The dataset comprised deeply sampled blood TCRbeta repertoires from subjects exposed to, actively infected with, or recovered from COVID-19. The repertoires were released in a freely available public database intended as a resource for research on the immune response to SARS-CoV-2. Samples came from the ongoing ImmuneRACE study (first 160 participants) plus 1,254 subjects from 6 global collaborators. Sample metadata almost always included a de-identified subject ID, COVID-19 status, age in years and sex. Where available, HLA class I and class II types were obtained from metadata supplied by the sample provider rather than from assay-based typing.

TCRbeta CDR3 regions were amplified from genomic DNA using the immunoSEQ Assay, a bias-controlled multiplex PCR. The paper's processing steps were these. The number of nucleated cells in each sample was estimated from the amplification of reference gene primers within the assay. To quantify the absolute abundance of each unique TCRbeta CDR3 rearrangement, sequence reads were collapsed and filtered. For each sample, productive Simpson clonality was calculated as the square root of Simpson's diversity index over productive rearrangements. TCRdb retrieved this table from immuneACCESS and kept in-frame rearrangements only. Not all clones are present; in checked studies, unresolved V genes account for under half, and no reason is known for the remainder. From that table come the V and J calls and clone size; the DNA was used to work out D and trimming. This sample comprises approximately 400,000 clones, approximately 88% of them detected only once. Together, the top ten hold roughly 12% of the sample.

Beyond this particular receptor, the publication reports: How much clinical and demographic metadata was included differed by source and by participant, and the metadata was provided uncurated.

One collaborating source in Seattle enrolled patients while the patients were actively infected and followed the patients over time throughout the course of disease. Each collaborating institution followed its own protocols to collect whole blood in K2EDTA tubes. For TCRbeta analysis, collaborator samples were shipped as frozen whole blood, as isolated PBMCs, or as DNA extracted from either sample type. Only one count was recorded for this clone. Its recognized antigen is unknown. The sample holds no much larger clone one base away, and base qualities are not on file. At the junction V is shortened by 0 bases and J by 2 bases, with 8 bases in between. Its CDR3 holds 14 amino acids, cysteine through phenylalanine. The read is trimmed to its CDR3 DNA, 42 bases read in frame from base 1. CDR1 and CDR2 (SGHDT, YYEEEE) derive from the germline V gene.

This TCR was recovered from a woman aged 45-65 years with COVID-19, enrolled during active disease. The sequenced material came from peripheral blood. The chain joins TRBV5-6 to TRBJ2-5, with the D gene uncertain. The bases are TGTGCCAGCAGCTTGGCCGCCGGGCAAGAGACCCAGTACTTC. The translation is CASSLAAGQETQYF.